One T cell receptor (beta chain) is described in this entry. The antigen it binds to is not known. No qualities accompany the bases; no much larger clone lies one base away. Sequencer: Illumina NovaSeq 6000. TCRalpha and TCRbeta cDNA libraries were constructed by 5'RACE with constant-segment primers, with sample barcodes and unique molecular identifiers being introduced. Trizol reagent was used to extract RNA from every sample. Library amplification was performed in two PCR steps, and a second sample barcode and Illumina TruSeq adapters were introduced in the second step. Sequencing of libraries was performed on an Illumina NovaSeq with 2 x 150 bp paired-end reads. The authors processed their data as follows. With migec v1.2.7, reads were demultiplexed and then collapsed into UMI-guided consensus sequences. Using mixcr v2.1.11, the UMI consensuses were aligned to TRA and TRB V and J templates and assembled into clonotypes. Expanded or contracted clonotypes were those called significant by both edgeR and NoisET, with noise models trained on biological replicates. For edgeR calls, a false discovery rate-adjusted p below 0.01 and a log2 fold-change threshold of 1 were applied. PCA with hierarchical clustering of max-normalized trajectories of the 1000 most abundant clonotypes was used as exploratory dynamics analysis. Separately sequenced CD4+ and CD8+ repertoires were used to assign a CD4 or CD8 phenotype to each responding clone. TCRdb handled the public reads itself, with Q25 trimming in fastp and clone calling in MiXCR, and kept productive beta chains. Each CDR3 protein gets just one entry, which takes the most common genes and DNA from the rows behind it. The authors' filters were not applied to this entry. A total of hundreds of thousands of distinct CDR3 sequences appear in this sample, about 20% of them only once. Roughly 8.3% of the sample is taken by the ten largest.

The entry originates in a study of T-cell memory formation after mild COVID-19 (dated by TCRdb to 2020 to 2023). With regard to the full study: TCR sequence clusters from the two donors were largely donor specific. Two young, previously healthy adult volunteers, one female and one male, were included in the cohort. In a couple of donors, T-cell clones that expanded and contracted after mild COVID-19 were tracked by sequencing TCRalpha and TCRbeta repertoires over time.

Ficoll-Paque density gradient centrifugation was used to isolate PBMCs. Taken from cysteine to phenylalanine, the CDR3 has 13 residues. Kept here is only the CDR3 DNA, which spans 39 bases and is read in frame from base 1. The germline V gene (reference sequence) specifies MNHEY as CDR1 and SMNVEV as CDR2. Deletion took 5 bases off V and 5 bases off J, with a span of 12 bases between the germline ends. What the work shows at the level of the full study, not this receptor alone: The study covered only a couple of mild cases, and larger cohorts including severe cases with pre-infection samples were considered necessary. SARS-CoV-2 specificity was not confirmed for the second-wave clones peaking on day 37. From day 15 to 85, contracting clones showed balanced CD4/CD8 phenotypes, whereas a second wave of clones that expanded from day 15 to 37 leaned towards CD4+. Some responding clones were found in pre-infection memory, which suggests that pre-existing cross-reactive memory T cells took part in the SARS-CoV-2 response. Contracting CD4+ clones appeared mostly in the CM and EM memory subsets, whereas CD8+ clones were enriched in EMRA.

The sequencing input was PBMCs or a T cell subset sorted from them (not recorded which). The clonotype comes from an adult woman who had mild COVID-19 (a few samples of this study predate the infection). The sample titles of this study are shuffled in the database, so cell type and time point are left out; the donor was told from shared clones. The sequence links TRBV27 to TRBJ2-5; TRBD1 is a weak D gene call, 5 bases matching. CDR3 loop: CASSKDSLETQYF. The DNA sequence follows: TGTGCCAGCAGTAAAGACAGCCTTGAGACCCAGTACTTC.